The next 2 T cell receptor beta chains were all read from a single sample in a study of blood T cells in healthy people across ages. For the second PCR, which ran for 7 to 11 cycles, a sample-barcoded 5' primer and a J-beta primer mix were used. In TCRdb, the 5' RACE reads were re-called with MiXCR into one record per CDR3 protein. The table lists about 1.8 million distinct CDR3 sequences, 49% of them singletons, with 2% to 2.5% in the top ten. Sequencing used blood. All receptors derive from a woman in her 40s in good health.

V and J are TRBV11-2 and TRBJ1-5; no definite D call. Trimming left V 4 bases short and J 2 bases short, with 6 bases between. The CDR3 contains 13 residues. Germline V gives CDR1 SGHAT, CDR2 FQNNGV. CDR3 DNA: TGTGCCAGCAGCTCATATGGCAATCAGCCCCAGCATTTT. The encoded protein is CASSSYGNQPQHF.

The CDR3 DNA is TGTGCCAGCAGTTCAGGAGGCGCGGGCAACTATGGCTACACCTTC. Encoded protein: CASSSGGAGNYGYTF. The chain is built from TRBV6-2 or TRBV6-3 and TRBJ1-2; D remains ambiguous. V lost 4 bases to trimming and J lost 2 bases, with 14 bases between them. This CDR3 contains 15 residues. Looked up from germline, CDR1 is MNHEY and CDR2 is SVGEGT.